The TCR beta chain under discussion was sequenced for a study of blood T cell repertoires in COVID-19. CDR1 and CDR2 (germline): SQVTM, ANQGSEA. The CDR3 is made up of 11 amino acids. V lost 6 bases to trimming and J lost 6 bases, with 10 bases between them. Data came from immunoSEQ multiplex PCR; TCRdb stores just in-frame clones and leaves some out. The sample has 180,000 or so clones; 85% are singletons. This clonotype was obtained from a woman of 80 years or more with acute or convalescent COVID-19. The sample comprised peripheral blood. This chain connects TRBV29-1 to TRBJ2-3; tentative D call: TRBD1 (5 bases). Here the CDR3 reads CSVSRQDTQYF. The CDR3 nucleotides read TGCAGCGTGAGCCGACAGGATACGCAGTATTTT.